Described below is a single TCR beta chain sequence and its context. Its specificity is not known. This table comes from immunoSEQ multiplex PCR, and its TCRdb copy is limited to in-frame clones, with some not included. The top ten hold 0.36% of the sample, which has fewer than 1.8 million clones, roughly 98.5% seen once. This sample is drawn from a study of shared clonotypes between healthy human individuals. About the study: Every donor yielded three CD4 naive, three CD4 memory, two CD8 naive and one CD8 memory plate.

Germline-derived CDR1 and CDR2 are SGDLS and YYNGEE. The CDR3 sequence is 14 residues long. V was pared by 4 bases and J by 5 bases, with 6 bases of the junction left unmatched. Study conclusions and caveats: Estimated richness values were generally larger in naive subsets than in memory subsets. For sorted subsets, rarefaction showed incomplete sequencing despite large depth.

Sequenced sample: naive CD4+ T cells sorted from blood. Documented subset: CD45RA+ positively selected. The V gene is TRBV9, the J gene TRBJ2-1; 7 positions agree with TRBD1. This sequence was found in a young man in good health. The CDR3 DNA sequence: TGTGCCAGCAGCTCTCAGGGGGTAGACAATGAGCAGTTCTTC. Protein: CASSSQGVDNEQFF. Variable domain in full (rest from reference TRBV9 and TRBJ2-1): DSGVTQTPKHLITATGQRVTLRCSPRSGDLSVYWYQQSLDQGLQFLIQYYNGEERAKGNILERFSAQQFPDLHSELNLSSLELGDSALYFCASSSQGVDNEQFFGPGTRLTVL.